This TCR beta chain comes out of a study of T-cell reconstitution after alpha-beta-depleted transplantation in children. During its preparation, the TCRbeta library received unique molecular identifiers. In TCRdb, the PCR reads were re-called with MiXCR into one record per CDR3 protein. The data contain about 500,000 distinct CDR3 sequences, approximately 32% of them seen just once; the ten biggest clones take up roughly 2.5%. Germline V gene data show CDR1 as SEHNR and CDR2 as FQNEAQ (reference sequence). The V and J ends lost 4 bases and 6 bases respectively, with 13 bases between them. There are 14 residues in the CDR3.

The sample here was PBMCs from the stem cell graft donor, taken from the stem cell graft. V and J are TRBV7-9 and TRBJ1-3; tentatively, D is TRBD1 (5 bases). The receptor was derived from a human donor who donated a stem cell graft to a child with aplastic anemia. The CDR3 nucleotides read TGTGCCAGCAGCTCTCCGGGACGGCAAAACACCATATATTTT. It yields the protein CASSSPGRQNTIYF.